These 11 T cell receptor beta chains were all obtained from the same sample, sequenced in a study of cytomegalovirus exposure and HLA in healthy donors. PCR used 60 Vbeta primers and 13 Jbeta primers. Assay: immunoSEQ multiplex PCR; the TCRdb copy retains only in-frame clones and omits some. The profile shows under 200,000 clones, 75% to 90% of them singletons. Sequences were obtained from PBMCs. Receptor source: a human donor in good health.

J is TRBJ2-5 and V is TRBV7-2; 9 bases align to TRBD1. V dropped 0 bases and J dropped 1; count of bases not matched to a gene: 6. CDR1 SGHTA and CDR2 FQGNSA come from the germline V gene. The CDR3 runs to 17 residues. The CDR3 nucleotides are TGTGCCAGCAGCTTAGCGCGCCGGACAGGGGTCCAAGAGACCCAGTACTTC. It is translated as CASSLARRTGVQETQYF.

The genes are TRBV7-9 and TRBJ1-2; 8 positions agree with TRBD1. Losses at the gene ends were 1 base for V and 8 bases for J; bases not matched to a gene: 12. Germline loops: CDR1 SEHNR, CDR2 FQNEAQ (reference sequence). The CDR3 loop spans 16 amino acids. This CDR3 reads CASSLELAGGAGGYTF. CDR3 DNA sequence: TGTGCCAGCAGCTTAGAATTAGCAGGGGGCGCAGGAGGCTACACCTTC.

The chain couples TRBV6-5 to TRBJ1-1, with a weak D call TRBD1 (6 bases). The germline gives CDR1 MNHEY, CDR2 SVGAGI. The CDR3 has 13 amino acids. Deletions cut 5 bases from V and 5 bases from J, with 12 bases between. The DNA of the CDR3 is TGTGCCAGCAGTCTAGGGGGTTCTACTGAAGCTTTCTTT. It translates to CASSLGGSTEAFF.

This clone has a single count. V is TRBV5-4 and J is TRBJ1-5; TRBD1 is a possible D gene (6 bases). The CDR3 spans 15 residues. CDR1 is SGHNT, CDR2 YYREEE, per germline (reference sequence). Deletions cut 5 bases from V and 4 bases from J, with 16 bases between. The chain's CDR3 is CASSLGGAGNQPQHF. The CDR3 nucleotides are TGTGCCAGCAGTTTAGGGGGAGCAGGGAATCAGCCCCAGCATTTT.

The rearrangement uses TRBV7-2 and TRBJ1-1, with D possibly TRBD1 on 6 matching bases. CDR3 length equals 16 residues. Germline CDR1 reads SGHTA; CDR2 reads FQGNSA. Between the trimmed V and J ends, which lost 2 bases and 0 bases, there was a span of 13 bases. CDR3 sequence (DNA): TGTGCCAGCAGCTTATCGGCGGGGGGCATGAACACTGAAGCTTTCTTT. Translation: CASSLSAGGMNTEAFF.

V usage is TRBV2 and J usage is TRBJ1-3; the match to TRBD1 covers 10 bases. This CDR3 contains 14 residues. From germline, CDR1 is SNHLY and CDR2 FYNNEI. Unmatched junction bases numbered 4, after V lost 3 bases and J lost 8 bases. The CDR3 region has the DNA TGTGCCAGCAGTGAGAGGACAGGGGGTCACACCATATATTTT. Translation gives CASSERTGGHTIYF.

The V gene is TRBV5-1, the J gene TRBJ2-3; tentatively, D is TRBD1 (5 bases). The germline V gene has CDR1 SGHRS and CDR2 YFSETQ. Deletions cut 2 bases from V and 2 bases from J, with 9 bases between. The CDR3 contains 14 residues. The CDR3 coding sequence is TGCGCCAGCAGCTTCAGGGAACTCACAGATACGCAGTATTTT. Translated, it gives CASSFRELTDTQYF.

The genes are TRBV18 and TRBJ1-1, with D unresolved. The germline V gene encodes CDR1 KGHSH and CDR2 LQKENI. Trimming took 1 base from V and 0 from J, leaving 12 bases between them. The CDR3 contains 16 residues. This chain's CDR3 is CASSPLHPVMNTEAFF. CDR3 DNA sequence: TGTGCCAGCTCACCACTGCATCCGGTGATGAACACTGAAGCTTTCTTT.

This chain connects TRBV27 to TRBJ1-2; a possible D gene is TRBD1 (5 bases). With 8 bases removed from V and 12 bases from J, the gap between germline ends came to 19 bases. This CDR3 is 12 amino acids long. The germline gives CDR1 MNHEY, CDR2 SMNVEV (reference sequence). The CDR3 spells CASGASPRGHTF. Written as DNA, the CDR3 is TGTGCCAGCGGGGCCTCTCCTAGGGGTCACACCTTC.

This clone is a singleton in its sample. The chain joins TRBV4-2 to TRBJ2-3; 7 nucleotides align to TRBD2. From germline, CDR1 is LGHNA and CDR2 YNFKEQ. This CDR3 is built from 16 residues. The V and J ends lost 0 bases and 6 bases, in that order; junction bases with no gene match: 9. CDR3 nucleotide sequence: TGTGCCAGCAGCCAAGACTCGTTCGGGGGGTTGGATACGCAGTATTTT. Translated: CASSQDSFGGLDTQYF.

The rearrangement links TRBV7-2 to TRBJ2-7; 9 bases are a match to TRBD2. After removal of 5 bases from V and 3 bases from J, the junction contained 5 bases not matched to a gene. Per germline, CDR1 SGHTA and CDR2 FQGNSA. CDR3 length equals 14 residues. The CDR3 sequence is CASSPGSGGYEQYF. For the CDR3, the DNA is TGTGCCAGCAGCCCCGGTAGCGGGGGCTACGAGCAGTACTTC.